The next 10 T cell receptor beta chains were all read from a single sample in a study of blood T cell repertoires in COVID-19. Using immunoSEQ multiplex PCR, the repertoire was profiled, and TCRdb retains in-frame clones only, with some absent. The table has fewer than 250,000 clones, around 80% seen once; the top ten hold around a sixth. Material for sequencing was PBMCs or T cells enriched from blood (not recorded which). The receptors come from a woman aged 45-65 years with acute COVID-19.

This CDR3 is CASKGLRDQPQHF. In DNA, the CDR3 is TGTGCCAGTAAGGGCCTGAGGGATCAGCCCCAGCATTTT. The chain recombines TRBV19 with TRBJ1-5; D is uncertain. V lost 7 bases to trimming and J lost 5 bases, with 12 bases between them. This CDR3 has 13 residues. CDR1 LNHDA and CDR2 SQIVND come from the germline V gene (reference sequence).

Written as DNA, the CDR3 is TGTGCCAGCTCACCGGGGACAGGGAGCTCCTACAATGAGCAGTTCTTC. It encodes CASSPGTGSSYNEQFF. The chain couples TRBV18 to TRBJ2-1; 9 bases match TRBD1. The CDR3 loop spans 16 amino acids. Germline assignment: CDR1 KGHSH and CDR2 LQKENI. V lost 3 bases to trimming and J lost 0 bases; unmatched junction nucleotides: 3.

This rearrangement joins TRBV6-5 to TRBJ1-2; 9 bases map to TRBD1. The CDR3 is made up of 15 amino acids. Germline V lookup: CDR1 MNHEY, CDR2 SVGAGI. The V and J ends lost 7 bases and 11 bases, in that order; junction bases with no gene match: 17. The DNA for the CDR3 is TGTGCCAGCACTCCCACACCAGGACAGGGGAGGAAGTACACCTTC. This encodes CASTPTPGQGRKYTF.

The V and J genes are TRBV19 and TRBJ1-3, with D unresolved. The CDR3 has 16 residues. The V gene lost 4 bases and the J gene lost 4 bases, with 17 bases spanning the gap. Germline-derived CDR1 and CDR2 are LNHDA and SQIVND (reference sequence). In DNA, the CDR3 is TGTGCCAGTAGTACTGAGGGTCTGCGGGGAGGAAACACCATATATTTT. Amino acid sequence: CASSTEGLRGGNTIYF.

The rearrangement links TRBV6-5 to TRBJ2-4; 8 bases match TRBD2. Germline trimming cut 5 bases from V and 5 bases from J; bases unmatched to any gene: 2. CDR3 size: 13 residues. Looked up from germline, CDR1 is MNHEY and CDR2 is SVGAGI. The CDR3 DNA reads TGTGCCAGCAGTATCGGGGGGGAAAACATTCAGTACTTC. Its translation is CASSIGGENIQYF.

The V and J genes are TRBV6-5 and TRBJ2-7, with 9 bases identical to TRBD1. Germline V lookup: CDR1 MNHEY, CDR2 SVGAGI. CDR3 size: 14 residues. J was trimmed by 3 bases and V by 6 bases; bases with no gene match: 6. The CDR3 sequence is CASRYRDRDYEQYV. The CDR3 nucleotides read TGTGCCAGCAGATACCGGGACAGGGACTACGAGCAGTACGTC.

The rearrangement joins TRBV10-1 to TRBJ1-6, with D hard to call. CDR1 WNHNN and CDR2 SYGVQD come from the germline V gene (reference sequence). V shed 10 bases and J shed 9 bases, with 16 bases lying between them. The CDR3 is 13 residues long. CDR3 loop: CANNSGGLSPLHF. CDR3 nucleotides: TGCGCCAACAACTCAGGTGGGCTTTCACCCCTCCACTTT.

This chain uses TRBV21-1 with TRBJ1-3; TRBD1, the table's D call, was not compared with the DNA. TRBV21-1 is an annotated pseudogene. The CDR3 is 16 amino acids. The CDR3 nucleotides are TGTGCCACCGGAGTCCCCTCATGCAGGGATCCAAACACCATATATTTT. Protein: CATGVPSCRDPNTIYF.

As for this clone: Compared with germline, one end of the junction differs, possibly owing to a read error. V gene TRBV3-1 (or the pseudogene TRBV3-2) combines with J gene TRBJ2-1; 9 positions agree with TRBD2. The CDR3 runs to 14 residues. Germline CDR1 reads LGHDT; CDR2 reads YNNKEL (reference sequence). CDR3 in amino acids: CASSQEGLAGGMVF. The CDR3 DNA sequence: TGTGCCAGCAGCCAAGAGGGACTAGCAGGTGGCATGGTCTTC.

Many counts were recorded for this clone. V is TRBV28 and J is TRBJ1-2; D gene ambiguous. V lost 6 bases and J lost 2, with 25 bases in between. The length of the CDR3 is 18 residues. Germline CDR1 reads MDHEN; CDR2 reads SYDVKM. CDR3 amino acids: CASSTLRSRSDINYGYTF. The CDR3 DNA reads as TGTGCCAGCAGCACCCTCAGGTCCAGGTCGGATATCAACTATGGCTACACCTTC.